This TCR beta chain was found in a study of T-cell reconstitution after alpha-beta-depleted transplantation in children. Between the trimmed V and J ends, which lost 2 bases and 6 bases, there was a span of 11 bases. CDR1 and CDR2 (germline): SGDLS, YYNGEE. The CDR3 runs to 13 residues. Preparation of the TCRbeta library was carried out with unique molecular identifiers. TCRdb analysed the PCR reads with MiXCR anew, one entry per CDR3 protein. The data hold about half a million distinct CDR3 sequences, with around 13% observed a single time. This sample comprised PBMCs from the stem cell graft donor, obtained from the stem cell graft. The receptor's source is a human donor who donated a stem cell graft to a child with combined immunodeficiency. V is TRBV9 and J is TRBJ1-1, with a tentative D call TRBD1 (5 bases). The CDR3 coding sequence is TGTGCCAGCAGCGTTGGGGGGGTGTCTGAAGCTTTCTTT. It yields the protein CASSVGGVSEAFF. Full variable domain (rest looked up from reference TRBV9 and TRBJ1-1): DSGVTQTPKHLITATGQRVTLRCSPRSGDLSVYWYQQSLDQGLQFLIQYYNGEERAKGNILERFSAQQFPDLHSELNLSSLELGDSALYFCASSVGGVSEAFFGQGTRLTVV.